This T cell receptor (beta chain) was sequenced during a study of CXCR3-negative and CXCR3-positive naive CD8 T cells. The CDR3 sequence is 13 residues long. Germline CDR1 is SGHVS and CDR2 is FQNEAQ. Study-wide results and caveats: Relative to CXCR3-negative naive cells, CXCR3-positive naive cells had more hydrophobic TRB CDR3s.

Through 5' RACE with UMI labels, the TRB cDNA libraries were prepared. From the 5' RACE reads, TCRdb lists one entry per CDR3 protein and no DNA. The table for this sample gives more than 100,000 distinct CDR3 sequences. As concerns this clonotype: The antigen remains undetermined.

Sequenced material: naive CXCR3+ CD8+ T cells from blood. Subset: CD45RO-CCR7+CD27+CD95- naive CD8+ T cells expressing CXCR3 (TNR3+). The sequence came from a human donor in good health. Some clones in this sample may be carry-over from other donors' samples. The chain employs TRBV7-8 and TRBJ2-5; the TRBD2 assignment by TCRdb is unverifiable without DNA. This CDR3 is CASLGRVKETQYF.